This T cell receptor beta chain derives from a study of CD8+ T cells in alopecia areata. Regarding this clone: What it recognizes is unknown.

Described treatment: oral pan-JAK inhibitor, 5-10 mg twice daily. Individuals with alopecia areata gave both lesional scalp punch biopsies and peripheral blood for collection. Isolated RNA was reverse transcribed into cDNA used as the sequencing template. Assay used: immunoSEQ multiplex PCR; TCRdb lists only in-frame clones, some missing. Altogether 250,000 to 350,000 clones are present, roughly 60% being singletons, with the ten largest covering 0.93%. The length of the CDR3 is 14 residues. The germline V gene encodes CDR1 LGHNA and CDR2 YNFKEQ. V lost 1 base to trimming and J lost 1 base, with 7 bases between them. Study conclusions and caveats: Higher clonality and more expanded CD8+ clones appeared in lesional than normal scalp.

The sequence came from a human donor with alopecia areata. The chain employs TRBV4-2 and TRBJ1-1; D gene uncertain. This specimen was CD4+ T cells sorted from blood, taken at week 52, from a patient treated with tofacitinib. The CDR3 is CASSQAQENTEAFF. CDR3 nucleotide sequence: TGTGCCAGCAGCCAAGCGCAGGAGAACACTGAAGCTTTCTTT.